This T cell receptor (beta chain) comes out of a study of cytomegalovirus exposure and HLA in healthy donors. In the study overall: Within the Caucasian-associated ancestry cluster were more than 75% of the 398 genotyped donors. Overall study results and limits: Highly shared sequence variants in one cluster were likely a sequencing artifact. TCR beta sequences numbering under 20,000 were associated with HLA alleles at 0.05 false discovery rate in a later analysis.

This CDR3 region has 15 residues. Germline CDR1 SNHLY, CDR2 FYNNEI. With 6 bases clipped from V and 1 base from J, the junction kept 8 bases outside the gene matches. PCR amplification relied on 60 Vbeta primers (plus 13 Jbeta primers). How the authors handled the data: The count from a later analysis was roughly 80 million unique TCR beta chains, about 9.9 million of them shared. Sequenced by immunoSEQ multiplex PCR; TCRdb stores in-frame clones only, minus some. V and J calls and clone size are as listed in that table; D and trimming were resolved from the DNA. Here the sample spans 75,000 to 90,000 clones, 78% being singletons. As concerns this clone: The antigen is unknown.

What was sequenced was PBMCs. The receptor comes from a male donor in good health and CMV-seropositive. J is TRBJ2-5 and V is TRBV2; 7 bases map to TRBD2. The CDR3 loop is CASSVASGTQETQYF. The CDR3 nucleotides read TGTGCCAGCAGCGTGGCTAGCGGAACCCAAGAGACCCAGTACTTC.